A single sample is the source of the 4 T cell receptor beta chains below, sequenced in a study of T cell repertoires in ileal Crohn's disease. TCRdb keeps only in-frame clones here, not all; method: immunoSEQ multiplex PCR. Of about 18,000 clones in the sample, 50% to 75% were seen once. Sequences were obtained from ileal tissue. The receptor source for this set is an adult with Crohn's disease.

The chain uses TRBV30 and TRBJ1-5, with TRBD1 as a possible D gene (5 bases). CDR1 is GTSNPN, CDR2 SVGIG, per germline (reference sequence). V lost 3 bases to trimming and J lost 1 base, with 7 bases between them. The CDR3 extends over 13 amino acids. CDR3 protein: CAWSRGSNQPQHF. The CDR3 nucleotides read TGTGCCTGGAGCCGGGGGAGCAATCAGCCCCAGCATTTT.

For the CDR3, the DNA is TGTGCCAGCAGCTTAGGGGGGAGGGCCTACAATGAGCAGTTCTTC. Translating gives CASSLGGRAYNEQFF. V usage is TRBV13 and J usage is TRBJ2-1; the match to TRBD2 covers 7 bases. Trimming cost V 0 bases and J 2 bases; bases outside gene matches: 1. The germline V gene has CDR1 PRHDT and CDR2 FYEKMQ (reference sequence). The CDR3 totals 15 residues.

As to this clone: The same CDR3 is also encoded by other DNA sequences in this sample. The chain joins TRBV18 to TRBJ1-5; 10 positions match TRBD1. The V gene end was trimmed by 6 bases and the J gene end by 5 bases; junction bases not matched to a gene: 4. The CDR3 covers 14 residues. Germline-derived CDR1 and CDR2 are KGHSH and LQKENI. CDR3 sequence reads: CASSRTGGDQPQHF. Written as DNA, the CDR3 is TGTGCCAGCTCGCGGACAGGGGGTGATCAGCCCCAGCATTTT.

The chain recombines TRBV19 with TRBJ1-1; 9 bases are shared with TRBD1. V was pared by 6 bases and J by 2 bases, with 10 bases of the junction left unmatched. CDR3 length equals 16 residues. The germline gives CDR1 LNHDA, CDR2 SQIVND (reference sequence). CDR3 sequence: CASRLGQGRRNTEAFF. In DNA form, the CDR3 reads TGTGCCAGTAGGCTTGGACAGGGGCGGCGAAACACTGAAGCTTTCTTT.